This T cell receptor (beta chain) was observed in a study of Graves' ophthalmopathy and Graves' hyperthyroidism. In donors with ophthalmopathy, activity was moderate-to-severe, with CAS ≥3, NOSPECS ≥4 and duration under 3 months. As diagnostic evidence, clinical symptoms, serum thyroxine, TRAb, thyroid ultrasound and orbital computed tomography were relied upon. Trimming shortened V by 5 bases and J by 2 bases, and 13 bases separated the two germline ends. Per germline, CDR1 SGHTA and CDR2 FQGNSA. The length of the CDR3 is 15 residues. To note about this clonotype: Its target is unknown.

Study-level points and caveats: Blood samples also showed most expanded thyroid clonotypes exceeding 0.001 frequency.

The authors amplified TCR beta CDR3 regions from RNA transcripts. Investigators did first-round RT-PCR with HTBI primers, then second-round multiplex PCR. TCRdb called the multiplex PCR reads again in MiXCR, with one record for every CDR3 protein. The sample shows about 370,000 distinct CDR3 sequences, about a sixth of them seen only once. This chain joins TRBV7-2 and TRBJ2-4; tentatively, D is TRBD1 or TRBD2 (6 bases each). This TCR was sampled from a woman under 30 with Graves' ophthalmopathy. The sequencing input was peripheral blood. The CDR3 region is CASSRGLWTKNIQYF. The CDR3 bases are TGTGCCAGCAGCCGGGGGCTTTGGACCAAAAACATTCAGTACTTC.